This T cell receptor beta chain was observed in a study of blood T cell repertoires in COVID-19. Study in general: Italy, Spain and the United States were the sources of the convalescent and acute COVID-19 samples. T cells, B-cell-depleted T cells, or PBMCs provided the cDNA or gDNA that served as material.

Enrolled during active infection, Seattle patients were then followed longitudinally. In the authors' methods: By means of reference gene primer amplification, nucleated cell counts were estimated. TCRdb's table, derived via immunoSEQ multiplex PCR, lists solely in-frame clones and lacks some. The DNA gave D and trimming, while V, J and clone size come from that table. The sample has 200,000 to 250,000 clones, roughly 79% seen once. The count of this clone is one. Trimming shortened V by 5 bases and J by 2 bases, and 3 bases separated the two germline ends. Germline-derived CDR1 and CDR2 are MNHEY and SVGAGI. The CDR3 covers 11 residues.

V gene TRBV6-5 combines with J gene TRBJ1-2; D not resolved. This TCR derives from a woman older than 75 with COVID-19, enrolled during active disease. Sequenced: peripheral blood. CDR3 amino acids: CASSPNYGYTF. CDR3 nucleotide sequence: TGTGCCAGCAGTCCGAACTATGGCTACACCTTC.